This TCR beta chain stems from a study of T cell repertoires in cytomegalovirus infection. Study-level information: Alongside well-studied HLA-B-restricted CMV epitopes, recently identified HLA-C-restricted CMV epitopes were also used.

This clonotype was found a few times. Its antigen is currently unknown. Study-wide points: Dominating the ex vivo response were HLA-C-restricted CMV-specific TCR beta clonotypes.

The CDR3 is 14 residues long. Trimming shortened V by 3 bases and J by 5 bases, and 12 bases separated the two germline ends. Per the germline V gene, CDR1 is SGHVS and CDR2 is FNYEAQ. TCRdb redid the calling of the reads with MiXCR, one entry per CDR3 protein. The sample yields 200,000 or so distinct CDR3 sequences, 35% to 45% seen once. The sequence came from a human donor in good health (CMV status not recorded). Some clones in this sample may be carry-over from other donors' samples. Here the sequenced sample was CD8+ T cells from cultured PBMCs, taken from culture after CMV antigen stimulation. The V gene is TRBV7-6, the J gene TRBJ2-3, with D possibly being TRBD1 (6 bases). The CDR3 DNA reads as TGTGCCAGCAGCTTTACAGGGTTTTTAGATACGCAGTATTTT. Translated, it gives CASSFTGFLDTQYF.